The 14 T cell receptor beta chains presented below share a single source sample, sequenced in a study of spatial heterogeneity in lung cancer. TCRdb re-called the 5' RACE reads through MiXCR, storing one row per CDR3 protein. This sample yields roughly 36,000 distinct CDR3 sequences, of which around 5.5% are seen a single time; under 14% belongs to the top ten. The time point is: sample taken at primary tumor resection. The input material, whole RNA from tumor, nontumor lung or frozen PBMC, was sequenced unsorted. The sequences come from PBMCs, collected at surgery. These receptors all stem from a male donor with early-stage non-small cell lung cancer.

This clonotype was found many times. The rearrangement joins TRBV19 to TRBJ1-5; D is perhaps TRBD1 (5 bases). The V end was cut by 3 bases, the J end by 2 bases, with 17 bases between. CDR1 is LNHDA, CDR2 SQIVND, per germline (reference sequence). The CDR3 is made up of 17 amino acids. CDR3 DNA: TGTGCCAGTAGTATTCAAAGAGGAGGGGCAGGCAATCAGCCCCAGCATTTT. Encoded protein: CASSIQRGGAGNQPQHF. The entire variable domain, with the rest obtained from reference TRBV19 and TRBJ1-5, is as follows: DGGITQSPKYLFRKEGQNVTLSCEQNLNHDAMYWYRQDPGQGLRLIYYSQIVNDFQKGDIAEGYSVSREKKESFPLTVTSAQKNPTAFYLCASSIQRGGAGNQPQHFGDGTRLSIL.

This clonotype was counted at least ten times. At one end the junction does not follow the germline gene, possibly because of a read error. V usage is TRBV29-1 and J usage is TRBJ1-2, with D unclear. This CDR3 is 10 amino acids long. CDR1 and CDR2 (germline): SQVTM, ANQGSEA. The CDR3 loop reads CSVDSASGSF. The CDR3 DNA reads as TGCAGCGTCGATTCAGCATCGGGCTCCTTC.

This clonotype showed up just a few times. CDR3 loop: CSARDRRGQLSEAFF. CDR3 bases: TGCAGTGCTAGAGATCGACGGGGACAGTTATCTGAAGCTTTCTTT. The J gene is TRBJ1-1, the V gene TRBV20-1; 7 bases agree with TRBD1. Germline V gene data show CDR1 as DFQATT and CDR2 as SNEGSKA (reference sequence). The CDR3 is 15 residues long. Trimming at V came to 0 bases and at J to 6 bases, leaving 10 bases not matched to a gene.

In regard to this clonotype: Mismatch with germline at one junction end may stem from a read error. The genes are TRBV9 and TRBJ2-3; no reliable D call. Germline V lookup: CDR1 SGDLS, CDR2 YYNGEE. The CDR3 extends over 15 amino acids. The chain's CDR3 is CASRVVGRIADTQYF. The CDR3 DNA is TGTGCAAGCAGAGTAGTAGGGCGGATCGCAGATACGCAGTATTTT.

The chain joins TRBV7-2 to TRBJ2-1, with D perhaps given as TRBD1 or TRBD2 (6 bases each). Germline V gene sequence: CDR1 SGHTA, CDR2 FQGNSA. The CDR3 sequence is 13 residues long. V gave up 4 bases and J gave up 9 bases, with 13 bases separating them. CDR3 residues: CASSWVGGPEQFF. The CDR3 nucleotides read TGTGCCAGCAGCTGGGTAGGGGGGCCTGAGCAGTTCTTC.

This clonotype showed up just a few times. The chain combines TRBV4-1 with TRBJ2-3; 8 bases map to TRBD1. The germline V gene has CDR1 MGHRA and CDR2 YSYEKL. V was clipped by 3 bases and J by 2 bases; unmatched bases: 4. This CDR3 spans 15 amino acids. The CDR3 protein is CASSQRQGSTDTQYF. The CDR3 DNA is TGCGCCAGCAGCCAGAGACAGGGGTCCACAGATACGCAGTATTTT.

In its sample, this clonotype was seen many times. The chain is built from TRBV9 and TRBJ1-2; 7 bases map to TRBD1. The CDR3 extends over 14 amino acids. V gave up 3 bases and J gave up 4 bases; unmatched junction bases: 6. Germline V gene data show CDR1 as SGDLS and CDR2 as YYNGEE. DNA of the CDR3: TGTGCCAGCAGCGGAGGGACAGTCGGCTATGGCTACACCTTC. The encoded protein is CASSGGTVGYGYTF.

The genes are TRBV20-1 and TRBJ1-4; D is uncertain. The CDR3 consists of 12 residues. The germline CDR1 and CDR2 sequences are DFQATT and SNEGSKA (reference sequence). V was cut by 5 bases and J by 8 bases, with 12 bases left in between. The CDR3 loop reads CSAHTGNEKLFF. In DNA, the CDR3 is TGCAGTGCTCACACGGGGAACGAAAAACTGTTTTTT.

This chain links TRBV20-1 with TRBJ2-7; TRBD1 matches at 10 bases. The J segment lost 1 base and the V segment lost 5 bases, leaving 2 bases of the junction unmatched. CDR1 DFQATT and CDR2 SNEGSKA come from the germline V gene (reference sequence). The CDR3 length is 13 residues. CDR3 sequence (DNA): TGCAGTGCTCCGGACAGGGGGTCCTACGAGCAGTACTTC. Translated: CSAPDRGSYEQYF.

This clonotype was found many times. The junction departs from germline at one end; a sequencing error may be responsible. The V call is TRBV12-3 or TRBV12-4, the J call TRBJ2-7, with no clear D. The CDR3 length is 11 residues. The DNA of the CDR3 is TGTGCCAGCAGTTTAGTGGGTCGGCTCAGTTTC. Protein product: CASSLVGRLSF.

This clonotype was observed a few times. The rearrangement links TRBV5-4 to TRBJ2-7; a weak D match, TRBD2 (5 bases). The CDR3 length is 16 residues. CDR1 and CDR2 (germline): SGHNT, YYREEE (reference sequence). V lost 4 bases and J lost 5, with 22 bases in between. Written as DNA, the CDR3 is TGTGCCAGCAGCCCTGGCGGCCTAGCACTTGGGCACGAGCAGTACTTC. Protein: CASSPGGLALGHEQYF.

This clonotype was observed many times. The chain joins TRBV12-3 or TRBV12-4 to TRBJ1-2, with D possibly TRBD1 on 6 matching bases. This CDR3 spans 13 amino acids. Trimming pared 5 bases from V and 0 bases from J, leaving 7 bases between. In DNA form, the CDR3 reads TGTGCCAGCAGTCGACAGGCTAACTATGGCTACACCTTC. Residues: CASSRQANYGYTF.

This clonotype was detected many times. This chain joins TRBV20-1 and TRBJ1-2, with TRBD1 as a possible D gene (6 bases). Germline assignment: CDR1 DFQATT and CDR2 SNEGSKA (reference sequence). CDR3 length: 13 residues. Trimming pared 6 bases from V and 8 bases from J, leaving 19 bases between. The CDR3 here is CSAQGQPQEGYTF. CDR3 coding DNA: TGCAGTGCCCAAGGACAGCCCCAAGAGGGCTACACCTTC.

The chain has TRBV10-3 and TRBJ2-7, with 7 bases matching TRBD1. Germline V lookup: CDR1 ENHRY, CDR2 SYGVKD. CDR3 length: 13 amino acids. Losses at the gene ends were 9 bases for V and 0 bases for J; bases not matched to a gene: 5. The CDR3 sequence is CAIRGQSSYEQYF. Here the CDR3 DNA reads TGTGCCATTCGGGGACAGAGCTCCTACGAGCAGTACTTC.